The source of this TCR beta chain is a study of T cell repertoires in cytomegalovirus infection. Overall study: CMV infection and matching HLA type were both indicated by public TCR beta signatures. Study observations and caveats: HLA-C-restricted CMV-specific TCR beta clonotypes prevailed in the ex vivo response. Using cumulative public TCR beta family frequency, the authors identified those who carried CMV together with the relevant HLA.

One entry per CDR3 protein results from TCRdb running MiXCR on the reads. Of some 350,000 distinct CDR3 sequences listed, over 15% are singletons. Turning to this clonotype: Its antigen is still unknown. This may arise from a read error, as a much more abundant clone is one base away.

V was trimmed by 8 bases and J by 0 bases, leaving 25 bases between them. The CDR3 sequence is 18 residues long. Germline lookup yields CDR1 MNHEY and CDR2 SVGEGT. Sequencing was done on a sample of PBMCs. The source of this sequence is a human donor in good health (CMV status not recorded). Some clones in this sample may be carry-over from other donors' samples. The J gene is TRBJ1-2, the V gene TRBV6-2 or TRBV6-3; D ambiguous. This CDR3 reads CASLVNGAMAGSNYGYTF. The CDR3 nucleotides are TGTGCCAGCCTCGTAAATGGCGCTATGGCTGGATCTAACTATGGCTACACCTTC.